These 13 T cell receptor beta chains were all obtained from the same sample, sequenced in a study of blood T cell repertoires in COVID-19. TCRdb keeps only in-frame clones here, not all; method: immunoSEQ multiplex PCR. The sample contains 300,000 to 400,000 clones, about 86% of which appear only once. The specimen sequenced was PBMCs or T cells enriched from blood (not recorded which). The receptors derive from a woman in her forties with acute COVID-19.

CDR3 DNA sequence: TGTGCCAGCAGCTCCCTGAGGACTGCTTCTAACTATGGCTACACCTTC. This gives the protein CASSSLRTASNYGYTF. The rearrangement joins TRBV11-2 to TRBJ1-2; D is unresolved. Germline-derived CDR1 and CDR2 are SGHAT and FQNNGV. The CDR3 has 16 amino acids. Trimming cost V 4 bases and J 0 bases, with 15 bases left between them.

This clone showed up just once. CDR3 DNA: TGTGCCAGCAGCTTACTTGCTAGTGCGAATGAGCAGTTCTTC. Protein: CASSLLASANEQFF. The V and J genes are TRBV7-9 and TRBJ2-1, with D uncertain. The CDR3 contains 14 residues. Germline loops: CDR1 SEHNR, CDR2 FQNEAQ (reference sequence). With 2 bases removed from V and 7 bases from J, the gap between germline ends came to 12 bases.

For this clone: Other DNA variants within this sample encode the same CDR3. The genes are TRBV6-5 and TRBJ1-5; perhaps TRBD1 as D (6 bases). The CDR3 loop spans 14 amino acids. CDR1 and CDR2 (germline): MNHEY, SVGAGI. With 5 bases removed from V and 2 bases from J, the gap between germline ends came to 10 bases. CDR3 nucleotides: TGTGCCAGCAGTCCCAGACAGGGCAATCAGCCCCAGCATTTT. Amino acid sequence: CASSPRQGNQPQHF.

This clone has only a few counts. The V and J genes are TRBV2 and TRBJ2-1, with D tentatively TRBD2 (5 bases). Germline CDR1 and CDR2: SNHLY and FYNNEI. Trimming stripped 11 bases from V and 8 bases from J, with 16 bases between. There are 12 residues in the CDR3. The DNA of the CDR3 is TGTGCCTCAGACGGACCAGCGGATGAGCAGTTCTTC. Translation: CASDGPADEQFF.

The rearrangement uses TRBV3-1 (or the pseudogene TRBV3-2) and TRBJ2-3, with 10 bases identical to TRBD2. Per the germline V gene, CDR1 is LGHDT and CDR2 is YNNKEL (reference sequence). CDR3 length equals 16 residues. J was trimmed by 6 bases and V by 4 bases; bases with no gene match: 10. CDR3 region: CASSPSLAGLWDTQYF. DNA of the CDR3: TGTGCCAGCAGCCCCTCACTAGCGGGGCTTTGGGATACGCAGTATTTT.

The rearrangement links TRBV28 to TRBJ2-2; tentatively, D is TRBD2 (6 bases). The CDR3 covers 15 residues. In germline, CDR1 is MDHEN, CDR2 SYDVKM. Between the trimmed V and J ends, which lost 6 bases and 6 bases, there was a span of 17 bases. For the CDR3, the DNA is TGTGCCAGCAGCCCCCGACTGCGGGAAGCCGGGGAGCTGTTTTTT. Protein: CASSPRLREAGELFF. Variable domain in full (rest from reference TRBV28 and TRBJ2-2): DVKVTQSSRYLVKRTGEKVFLECVQDMDHENMFWYRQDPGLGLRLIYFSYDVKMKEKGDIPEGYSVSREKKERFSLILESASTNQTSMYLCASSPRLREAGELFFGEGSRLTVL.

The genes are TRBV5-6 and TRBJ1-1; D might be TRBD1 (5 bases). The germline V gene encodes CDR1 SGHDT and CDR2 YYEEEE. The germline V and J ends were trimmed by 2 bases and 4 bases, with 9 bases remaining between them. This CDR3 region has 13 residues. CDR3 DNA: TGTGCCAGCAGCTTATCGGGGGGCACTGAAGCTTTCTTT. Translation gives CASSLSGGTEAFF.

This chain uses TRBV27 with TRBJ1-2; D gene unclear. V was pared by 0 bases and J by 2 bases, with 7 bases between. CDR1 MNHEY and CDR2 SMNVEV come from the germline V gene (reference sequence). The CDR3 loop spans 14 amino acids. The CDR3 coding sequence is TGTGCCAGCAGTTTATCGGCGGGAAACTATGGCTACACCTTC. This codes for CASSLSAGNYGYTF.

The CDR3, as DNA: TGTGCCAGCAGTCCTACCACCCCAGGGGAGCTGTTTTTT. As protein: CASSPTTPGELFF. The rearrangement links TRBV27 to TRBJ2-2; D not certain. The length of the CDR3 is 13 residues. V lost 5 bases, J lost 8 bases, and 12 bases lay in between. CDR1 MNHEY and CDR2 SMNVEV come from the germline V gene (reference sequence).

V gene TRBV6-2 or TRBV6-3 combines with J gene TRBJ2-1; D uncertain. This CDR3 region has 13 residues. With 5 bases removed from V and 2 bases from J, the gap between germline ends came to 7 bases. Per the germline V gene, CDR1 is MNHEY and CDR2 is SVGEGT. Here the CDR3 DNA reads TGTGCCAGCAGTCAGAATACCTACAATGAGCAGTTCTTC. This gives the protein CASSQNTYNEQFF.

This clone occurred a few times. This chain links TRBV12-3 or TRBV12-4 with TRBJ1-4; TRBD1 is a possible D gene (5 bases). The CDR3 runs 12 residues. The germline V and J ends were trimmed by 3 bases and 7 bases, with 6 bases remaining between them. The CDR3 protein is CASSFRVEKLFF. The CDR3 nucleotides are TGTGCCAGCAGTTTCAGGGTTGAAAAACTGTTTTTT.

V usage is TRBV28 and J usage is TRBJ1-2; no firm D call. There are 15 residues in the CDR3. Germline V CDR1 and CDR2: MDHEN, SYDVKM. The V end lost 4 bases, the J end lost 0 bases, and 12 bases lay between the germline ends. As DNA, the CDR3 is TGTGCCAGCAGTTCCCACAACCTAGCTAACTATGGCTACACCTTC. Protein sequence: CASSSHNLANYGYTF.

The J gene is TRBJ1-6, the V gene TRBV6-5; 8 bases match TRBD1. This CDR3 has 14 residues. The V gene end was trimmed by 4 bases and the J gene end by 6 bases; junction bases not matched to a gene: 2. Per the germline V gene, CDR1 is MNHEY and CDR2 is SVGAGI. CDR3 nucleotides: TGTGCCAGCAGTTGGGGACAGGCTAATTCACCCCTCCACTTT. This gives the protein CASSWGQANSPLHF.